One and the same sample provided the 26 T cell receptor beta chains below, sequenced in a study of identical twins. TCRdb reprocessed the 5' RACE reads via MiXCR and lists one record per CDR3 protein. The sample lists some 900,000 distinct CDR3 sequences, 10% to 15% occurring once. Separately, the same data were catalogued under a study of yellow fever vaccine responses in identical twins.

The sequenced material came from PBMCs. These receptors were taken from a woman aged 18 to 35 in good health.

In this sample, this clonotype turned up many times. The CDR3 region is CASSPKGGGTDTQYF. CDR3 DNA: TGTGCCAGCAGCCCGAAGGGGGGGGGGACAGATACGCAGTATTTT. The chain couples TRBV11-2 to TRBJ2-3, with D possibly matching TRBD2 (7 bases). CDR1 is SGHAT, CDR2 FQNNGV, per germline. The CDR3 extends over 15 amino acids. Between the trimmed V and J ends, which lost 5 bases and 3 bases, there was a span of 15 bases.

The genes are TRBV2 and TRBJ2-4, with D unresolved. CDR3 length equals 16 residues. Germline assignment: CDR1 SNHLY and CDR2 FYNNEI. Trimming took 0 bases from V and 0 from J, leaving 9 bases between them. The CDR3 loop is CASSEALVIAKNIQYF. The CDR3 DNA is TGTGCCAGCAGTGAAGCGCTAGTTATAGCCAAAAACATTCAGTACTTC.

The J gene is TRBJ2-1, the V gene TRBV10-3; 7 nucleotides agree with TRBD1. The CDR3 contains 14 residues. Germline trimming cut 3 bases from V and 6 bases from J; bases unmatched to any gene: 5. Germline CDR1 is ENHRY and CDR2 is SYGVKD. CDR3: CAISERTGANEQFF. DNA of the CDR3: TGTGCCATCAGTGAAAGGACAGGTGCCAATGAGCAGTTCTTC.

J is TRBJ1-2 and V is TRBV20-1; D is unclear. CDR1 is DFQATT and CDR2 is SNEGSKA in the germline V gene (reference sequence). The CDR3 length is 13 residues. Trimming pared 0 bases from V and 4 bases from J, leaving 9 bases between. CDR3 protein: CSARDWGGYGYTF. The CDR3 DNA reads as TGCAGTGCTAGAGATTGGGGAGGCTATGGCTACACCTTC.

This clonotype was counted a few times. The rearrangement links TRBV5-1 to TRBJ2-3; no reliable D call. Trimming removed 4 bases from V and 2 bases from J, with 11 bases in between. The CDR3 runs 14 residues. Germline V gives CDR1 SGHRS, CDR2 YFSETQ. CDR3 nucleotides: TGCGCCAGCAGCCAAACGACATCCACAGATACGCAGTATTTT. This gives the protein CASSQTTSTDTQYF.

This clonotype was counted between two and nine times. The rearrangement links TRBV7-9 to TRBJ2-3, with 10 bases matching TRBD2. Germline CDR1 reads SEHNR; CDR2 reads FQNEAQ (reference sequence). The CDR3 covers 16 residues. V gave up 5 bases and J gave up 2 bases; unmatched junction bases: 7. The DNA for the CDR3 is TGTGCCAGCAGCGGCAGGACTAGCGGATACACAGATACGCAGTATTTT. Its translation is CASSGRTSGYTDTQYF. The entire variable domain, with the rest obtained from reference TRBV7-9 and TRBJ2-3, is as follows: DTGVSQNPRHKITKRGQNVTFRCDPISEHNRLYWYRQTLGQGPEFLTYFQNEAQLEKSRLLSDRFSAERPKGSFSTLEIQRTEQGDSAMYLCASSGRTSGYTDTQYFGPGTRLTVL.

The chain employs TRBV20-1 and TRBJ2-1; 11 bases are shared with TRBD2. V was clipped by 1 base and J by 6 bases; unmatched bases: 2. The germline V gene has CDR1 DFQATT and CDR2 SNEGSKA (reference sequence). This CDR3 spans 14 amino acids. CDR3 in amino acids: CSARGTSGPNEQFF. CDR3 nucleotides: TGCAGTGCTAGAGGGACTAGCGGGCCCAATGAGCAGTTCTTC.

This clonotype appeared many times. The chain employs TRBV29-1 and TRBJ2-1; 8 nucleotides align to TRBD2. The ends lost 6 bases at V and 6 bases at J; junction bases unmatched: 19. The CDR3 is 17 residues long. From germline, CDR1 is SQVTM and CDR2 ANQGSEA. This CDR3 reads CSVPPSRGRTMGNEQFF. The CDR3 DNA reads TGCAGCGTCCCCCCGAGTCGCGGGAGGACCATGGGCAATGAGCAGTTCTTC.

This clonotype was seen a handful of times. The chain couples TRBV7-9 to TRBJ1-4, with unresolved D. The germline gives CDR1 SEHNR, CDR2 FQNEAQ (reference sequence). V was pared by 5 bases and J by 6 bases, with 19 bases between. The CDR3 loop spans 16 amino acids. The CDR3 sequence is CASSTLEGGVDEKLFF. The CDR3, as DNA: TGTGCCAGCAGCACCCTTGAGGGTGGGGTTGATGAAAAACTGTTTTTT.

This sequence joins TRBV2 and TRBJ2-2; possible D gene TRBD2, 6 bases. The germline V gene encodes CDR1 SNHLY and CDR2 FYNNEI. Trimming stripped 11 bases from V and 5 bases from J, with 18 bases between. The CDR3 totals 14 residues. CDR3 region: CAVNSETRTGELFF. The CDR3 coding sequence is TGTGCCGTTAACTCTGAGACTAGAACCGGGGAGCTGTTTTTT.

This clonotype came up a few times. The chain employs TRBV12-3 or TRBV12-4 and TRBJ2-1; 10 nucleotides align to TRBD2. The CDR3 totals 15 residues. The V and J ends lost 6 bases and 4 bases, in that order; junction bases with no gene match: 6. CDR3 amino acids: CASRPRLAGYNEQFF. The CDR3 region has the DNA TGTGCCAGCAGACCCCGACTAGCGGGTTACAATGAGCAGTTCTTC.

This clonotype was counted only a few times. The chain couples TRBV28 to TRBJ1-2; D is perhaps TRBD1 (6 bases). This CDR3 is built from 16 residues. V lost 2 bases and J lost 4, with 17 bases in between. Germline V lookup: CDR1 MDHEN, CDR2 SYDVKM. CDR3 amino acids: CASSLRVPRGSYGYTF. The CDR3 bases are TGTGCCAGCAGTTTAAGAGTCCCCAGGGGTTCCTATGGCTACACCTTC.

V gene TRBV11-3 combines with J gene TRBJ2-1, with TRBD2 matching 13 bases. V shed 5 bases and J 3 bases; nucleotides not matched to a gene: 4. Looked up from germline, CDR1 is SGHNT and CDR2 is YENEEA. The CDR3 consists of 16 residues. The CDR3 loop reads CASSKLAGGFYNEQFF. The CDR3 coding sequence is TGTGCCAGCAGCAAACTAGCGGGAGGGTTCTACAATGAGCAGTTCTTC.

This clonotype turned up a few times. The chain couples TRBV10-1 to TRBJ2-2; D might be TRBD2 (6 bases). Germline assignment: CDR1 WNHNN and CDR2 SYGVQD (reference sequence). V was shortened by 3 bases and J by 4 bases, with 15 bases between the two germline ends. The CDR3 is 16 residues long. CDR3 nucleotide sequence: TGCGCCAGCAGTGATTCTCTCGGGGGACTCACCGGGGAGCTGTTTTTT. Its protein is CASSDSLGGLTGELFF.

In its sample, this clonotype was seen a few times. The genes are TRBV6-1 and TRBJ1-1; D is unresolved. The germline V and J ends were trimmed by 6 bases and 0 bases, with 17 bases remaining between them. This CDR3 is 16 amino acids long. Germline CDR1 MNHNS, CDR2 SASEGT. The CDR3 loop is CASSLTRARLNTEAFF. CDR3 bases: TGTGCCAGCAGCCTCACCCGGGCCAGATTGAACACTGAAGCTTTCTTT.

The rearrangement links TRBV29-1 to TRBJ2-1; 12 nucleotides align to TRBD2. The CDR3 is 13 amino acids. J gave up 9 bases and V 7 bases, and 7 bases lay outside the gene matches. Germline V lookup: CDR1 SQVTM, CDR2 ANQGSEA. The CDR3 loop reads CSDSTSGSVEQFF. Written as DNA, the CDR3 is TGCAGCGACTCGACTAGCGGGAGTGTTGAGCAGTTCTTC.

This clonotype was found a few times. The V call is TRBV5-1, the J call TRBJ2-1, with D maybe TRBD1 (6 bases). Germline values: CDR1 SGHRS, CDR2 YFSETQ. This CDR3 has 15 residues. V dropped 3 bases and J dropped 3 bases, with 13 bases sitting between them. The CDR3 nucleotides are TGCGCCAGCAGCTGGAGAGGGGGAGACTACAATGAGCAGTTCTTC. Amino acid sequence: CASSWRGGDYNEQFF.

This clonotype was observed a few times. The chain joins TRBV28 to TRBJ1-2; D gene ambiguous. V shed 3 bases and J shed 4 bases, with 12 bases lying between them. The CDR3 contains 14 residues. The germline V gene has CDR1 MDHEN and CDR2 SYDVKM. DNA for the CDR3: TGTGCCAGCAGTTTGGCCGGGTCCCTCTATGGCTACACCTTC. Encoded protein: CASSLAGSLYGYTF.

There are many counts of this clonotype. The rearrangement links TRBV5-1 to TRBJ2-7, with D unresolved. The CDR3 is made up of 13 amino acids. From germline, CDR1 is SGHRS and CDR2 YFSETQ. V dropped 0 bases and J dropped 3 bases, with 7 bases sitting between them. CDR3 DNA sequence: TGCGCCAGCAGCTTGGTTACAGACTACGAGCAGTACTTC. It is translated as CASSLVTDYEQYF.

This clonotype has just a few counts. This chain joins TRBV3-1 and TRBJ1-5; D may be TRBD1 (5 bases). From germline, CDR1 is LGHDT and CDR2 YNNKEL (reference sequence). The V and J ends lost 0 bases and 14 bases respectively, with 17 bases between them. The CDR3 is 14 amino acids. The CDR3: CASSQDYGGREKHF. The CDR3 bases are TGTGCCAGCAGCCAAGATTATGGTGGCAGGGAAAAGCATTTT.

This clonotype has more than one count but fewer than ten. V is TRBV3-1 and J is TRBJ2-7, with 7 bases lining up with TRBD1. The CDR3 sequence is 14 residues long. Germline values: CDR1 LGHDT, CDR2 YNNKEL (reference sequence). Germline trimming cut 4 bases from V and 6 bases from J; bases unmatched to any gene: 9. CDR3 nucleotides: TGTGCCAGCAGCCCCTCCCACAGGGGACCCGAGCAGTACTTC. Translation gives CASSPSHRGPEQYF.

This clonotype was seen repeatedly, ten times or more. CDR3 region: CASSQDSEQWEKLFF. Written as DNA, the CDR3 is TGTGCCAGCAGCCAAGATTCTGAACAGTGGGAAAAACTGTTTTTT. The chain couples TRBV3-1 to TRBJ1-4, with D unclear. Trimming left V 0 bases short and J 8 bases short, with 13 bases between. CDR3 length: 15 amino acids. Germline V lookup: CDR1 LGHDT, CDR2 YNNKEL (reference sequence).

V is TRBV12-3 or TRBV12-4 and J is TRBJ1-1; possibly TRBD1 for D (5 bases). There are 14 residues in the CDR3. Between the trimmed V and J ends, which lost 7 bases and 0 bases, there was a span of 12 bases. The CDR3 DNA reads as TGTGCCAGCAAAGCAGGGTATATGAACACTGAAGCTTTCTTT. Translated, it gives CASKAGYMNTEAFF.

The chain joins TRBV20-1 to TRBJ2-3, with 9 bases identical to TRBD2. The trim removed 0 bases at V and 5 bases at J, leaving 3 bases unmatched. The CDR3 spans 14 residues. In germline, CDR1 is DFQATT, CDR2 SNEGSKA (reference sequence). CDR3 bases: TGCAGTGCTAGAGACCGACTAGCGGTAGATACGCAGTATTTT. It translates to CSARDRLAVDTQYF.

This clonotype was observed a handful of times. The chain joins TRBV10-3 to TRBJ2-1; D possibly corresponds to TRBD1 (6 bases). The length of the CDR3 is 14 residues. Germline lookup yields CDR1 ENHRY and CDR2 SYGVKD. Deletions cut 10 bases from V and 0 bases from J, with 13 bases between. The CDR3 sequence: CATLQGSSYNEQFF. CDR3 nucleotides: TGTGCCACCCTTCAGGGGAGCTCCTACAATGAGCAGTTCTTC.

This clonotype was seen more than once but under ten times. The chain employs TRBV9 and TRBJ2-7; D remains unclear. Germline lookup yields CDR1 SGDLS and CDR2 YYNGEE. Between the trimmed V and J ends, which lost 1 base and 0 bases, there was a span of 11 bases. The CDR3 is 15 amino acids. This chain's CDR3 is CASSVSLSSSYEQYF. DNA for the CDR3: TGTGCCAGCAGCGTATCTTTATCCAGCTCCTACGAGCAGTACTTC. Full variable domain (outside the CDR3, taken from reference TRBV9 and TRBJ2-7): DSGVTQTPKHLITATGQRVTLRCSPRSGDLSVYWYQQSLDQGLQFLIQYYNGEERAKGNILERFSAQQFPDLHSELNLSSLELGDSALYFCASSVSLSSSYEQYFGPGTRLTVT.